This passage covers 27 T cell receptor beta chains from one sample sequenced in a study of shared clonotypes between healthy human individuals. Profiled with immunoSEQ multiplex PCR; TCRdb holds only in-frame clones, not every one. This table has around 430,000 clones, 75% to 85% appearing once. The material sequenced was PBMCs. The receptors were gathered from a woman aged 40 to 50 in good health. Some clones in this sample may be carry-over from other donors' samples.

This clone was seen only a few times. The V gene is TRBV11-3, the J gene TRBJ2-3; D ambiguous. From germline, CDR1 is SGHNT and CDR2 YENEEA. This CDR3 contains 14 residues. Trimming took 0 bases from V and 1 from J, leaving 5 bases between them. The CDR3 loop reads CASSLDSGTDTQYF. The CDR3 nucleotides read TGTGCCAGCAGCTTAGATTCTGGCACAGATACGCAGTATTTT.

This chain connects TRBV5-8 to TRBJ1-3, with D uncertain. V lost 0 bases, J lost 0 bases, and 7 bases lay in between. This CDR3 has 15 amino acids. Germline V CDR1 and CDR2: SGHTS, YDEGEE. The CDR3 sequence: CASSLAASSGNTIYF. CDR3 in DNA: TGTGCCAGCAGCTTGGCTGCCTCCTCTGGAAACACCATATATTTT.

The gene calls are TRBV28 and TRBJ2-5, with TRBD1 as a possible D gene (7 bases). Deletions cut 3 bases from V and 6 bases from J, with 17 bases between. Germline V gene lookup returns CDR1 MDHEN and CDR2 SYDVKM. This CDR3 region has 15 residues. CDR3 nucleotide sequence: TGTGCCAGCAGTTTCGGGCAGGGGGGCGTAAAGACCCAGTACTTC. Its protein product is CASSFGQGGVKTQYF.

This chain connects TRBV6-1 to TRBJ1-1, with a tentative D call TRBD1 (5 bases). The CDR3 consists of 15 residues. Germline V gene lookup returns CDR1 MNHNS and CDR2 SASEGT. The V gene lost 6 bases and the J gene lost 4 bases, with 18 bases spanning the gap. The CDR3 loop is CASSAGPYGATEAFF. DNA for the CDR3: TGTGCCAGCAGCGCAGGTCCCTACGGGGCCACTGAAGCTTTCTTT.

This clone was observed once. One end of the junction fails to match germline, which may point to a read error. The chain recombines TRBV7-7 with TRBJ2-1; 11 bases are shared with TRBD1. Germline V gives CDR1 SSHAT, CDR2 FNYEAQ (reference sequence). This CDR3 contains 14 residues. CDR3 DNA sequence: TGTGCTAGCAGCACCGGGACAGGGGGCAATGAGCAGTTCTTC. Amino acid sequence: CASSTGTGGNEQFF.

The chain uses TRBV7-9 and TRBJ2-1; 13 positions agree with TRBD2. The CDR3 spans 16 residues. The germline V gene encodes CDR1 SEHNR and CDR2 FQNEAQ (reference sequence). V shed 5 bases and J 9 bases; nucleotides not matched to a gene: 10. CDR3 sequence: CASSPPGGLAGVEQFF. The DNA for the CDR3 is TGTGCCAGCAGCCCTCCGGGAGGACTAGCGGGAGTTGAGCAGTTCTTC.

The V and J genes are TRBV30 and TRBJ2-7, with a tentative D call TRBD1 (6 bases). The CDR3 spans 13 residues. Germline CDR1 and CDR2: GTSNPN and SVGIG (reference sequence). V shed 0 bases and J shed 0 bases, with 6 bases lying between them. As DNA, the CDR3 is TGTGCCTGGAGTGTGGGACACTCCTACGAGCAGTACTTC. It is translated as CAWSVGHSYEQYF.

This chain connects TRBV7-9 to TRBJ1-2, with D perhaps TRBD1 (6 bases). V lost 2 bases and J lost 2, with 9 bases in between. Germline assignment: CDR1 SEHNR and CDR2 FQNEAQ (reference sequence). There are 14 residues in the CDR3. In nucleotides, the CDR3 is TGTGCCAGCAGCTTAATTACAGGGAACTATGGCTACACCTTC. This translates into CASSLITGNYGYTF.

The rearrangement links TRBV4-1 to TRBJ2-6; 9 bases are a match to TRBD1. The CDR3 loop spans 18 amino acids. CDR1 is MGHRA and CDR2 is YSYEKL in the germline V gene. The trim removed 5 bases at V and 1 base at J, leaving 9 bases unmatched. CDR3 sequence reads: CASSVRDRAASGANVLTF. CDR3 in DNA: TGCGCCAGCAGCGTCCGGGACAGGGCCGCTTCTGGGGCCAACGTCCTGACTTTC.

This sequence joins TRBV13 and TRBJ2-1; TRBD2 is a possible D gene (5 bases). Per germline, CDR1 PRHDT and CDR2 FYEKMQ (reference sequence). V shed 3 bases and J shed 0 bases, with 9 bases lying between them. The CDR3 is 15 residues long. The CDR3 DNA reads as TGTGCCAGCAGCTTCCCCGCGGGCTCCTACAATGAGCAGTTCTTC. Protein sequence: CASSFPAGSYNEQFF.

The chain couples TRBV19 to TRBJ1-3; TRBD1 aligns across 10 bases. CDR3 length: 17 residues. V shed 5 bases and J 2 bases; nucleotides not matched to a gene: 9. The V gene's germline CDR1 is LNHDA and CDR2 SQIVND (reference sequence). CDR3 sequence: CASSVRRDRGAGNTIYF. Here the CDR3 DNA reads TGTGCCAGTAGTGTTCGCCGGGACAGGGGTGCTGGAAACACCATATATTTT. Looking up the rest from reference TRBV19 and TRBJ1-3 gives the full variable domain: DGGITQSPKYLFRKEGQNVTLSCEQNLNHDAMYWYRQDPGQGLRLIYYSQIVNDFQKGDIAEGYSVSREKKESFPLTVTSAQKNPTAFYLCASSVRRDRGAGNTIYFGEGSWLTVV.

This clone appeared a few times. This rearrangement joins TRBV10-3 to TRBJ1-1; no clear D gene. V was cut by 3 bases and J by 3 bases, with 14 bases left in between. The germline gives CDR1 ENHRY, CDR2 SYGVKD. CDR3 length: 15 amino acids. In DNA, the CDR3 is TGTGCCATCAGTGATCGGCCTTCTACGGACACTGAAGCTTTCTTT. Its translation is CAISDRPSTDTEAFF.

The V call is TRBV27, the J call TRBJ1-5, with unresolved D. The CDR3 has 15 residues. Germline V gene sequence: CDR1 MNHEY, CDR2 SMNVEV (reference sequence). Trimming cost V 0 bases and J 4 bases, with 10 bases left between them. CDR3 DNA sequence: TGTGCCAGCAGTTTATCGGTGGGAGGAAATCAGCCCCAGCATTTT. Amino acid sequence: CASSLSVGGNQPQHF.

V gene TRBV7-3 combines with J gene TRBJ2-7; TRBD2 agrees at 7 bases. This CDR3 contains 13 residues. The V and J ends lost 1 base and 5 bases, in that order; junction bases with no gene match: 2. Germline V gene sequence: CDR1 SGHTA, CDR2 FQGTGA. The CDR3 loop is CASSLSGSDEQYF. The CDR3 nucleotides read TGTGCCAGCAGCTTAAGCGGGAGTGACGAGCAGTACTTC. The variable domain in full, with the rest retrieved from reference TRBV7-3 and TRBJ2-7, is GAGVSQTPSNKVTEKGKYVELRCDPISGHTALYWYRQSLGQGPEFLIYFQGTGAADDSGLPNDRFFAVRPEGSVSTLKIQRTERGDSAVYLCASSLSGSDEQYFGPGTRLTVT.

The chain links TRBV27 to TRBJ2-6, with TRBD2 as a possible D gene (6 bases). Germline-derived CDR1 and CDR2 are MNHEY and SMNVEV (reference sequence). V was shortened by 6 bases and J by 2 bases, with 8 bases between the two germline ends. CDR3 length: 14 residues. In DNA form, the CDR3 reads TGTGCCAGCAGCGGGACTGCTGGGGCCAACGTCCTGACTTTC. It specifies CASSGTAGANVLTF.

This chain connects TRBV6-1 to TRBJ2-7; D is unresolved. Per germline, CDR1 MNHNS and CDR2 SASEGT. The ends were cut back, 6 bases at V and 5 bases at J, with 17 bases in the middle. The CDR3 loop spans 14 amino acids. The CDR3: CASSPLRVFDEQYF. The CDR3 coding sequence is TGTGCCAGCAGCCCCCTAAGGGTGTTCGACGAGCAGTACTTC.

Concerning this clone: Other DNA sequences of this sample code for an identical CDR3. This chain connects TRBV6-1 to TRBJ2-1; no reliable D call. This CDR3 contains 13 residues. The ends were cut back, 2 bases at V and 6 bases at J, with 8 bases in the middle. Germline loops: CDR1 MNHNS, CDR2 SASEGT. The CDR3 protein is CASSELVRNEQFF. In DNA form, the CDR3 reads TGTGCCAGCAGTGAATTGGTTCGCAATGAGCAGTTCTTC.

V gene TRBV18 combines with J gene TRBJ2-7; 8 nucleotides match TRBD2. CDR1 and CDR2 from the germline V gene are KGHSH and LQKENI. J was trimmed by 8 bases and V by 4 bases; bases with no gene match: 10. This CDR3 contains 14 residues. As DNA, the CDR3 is TGTGCCAGCTCACAGGCCGGACTAGCCGCCCAGCAGTACTTC. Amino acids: CASSQAGLAAQQYF.

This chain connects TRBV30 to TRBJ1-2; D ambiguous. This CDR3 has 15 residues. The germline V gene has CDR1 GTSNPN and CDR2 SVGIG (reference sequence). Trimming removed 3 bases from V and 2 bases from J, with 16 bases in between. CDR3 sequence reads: CAWSRGRTGNYGYTF. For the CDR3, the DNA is TGTGCCTGGAGCCGTGGGAGGACTGGGAACTATGGCTACACCTTC.

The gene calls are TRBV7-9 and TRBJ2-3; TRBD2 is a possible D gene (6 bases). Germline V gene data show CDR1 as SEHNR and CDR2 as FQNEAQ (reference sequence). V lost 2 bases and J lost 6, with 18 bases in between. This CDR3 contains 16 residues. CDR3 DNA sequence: TGTGCCAGCAGCTTAACGATTGGAGGGCGACGGGATACGCAGTATTTT. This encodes CASSLTIGGRRDTQYF.

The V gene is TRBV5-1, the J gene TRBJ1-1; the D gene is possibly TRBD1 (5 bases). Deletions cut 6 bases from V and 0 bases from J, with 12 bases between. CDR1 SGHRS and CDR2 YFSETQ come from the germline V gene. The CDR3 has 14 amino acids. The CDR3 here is CASNRGPMNTEAFF. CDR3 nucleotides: TGCGCCAGCAATAGGGGCCCAATGAACACTGAAGCTTTCTTT.

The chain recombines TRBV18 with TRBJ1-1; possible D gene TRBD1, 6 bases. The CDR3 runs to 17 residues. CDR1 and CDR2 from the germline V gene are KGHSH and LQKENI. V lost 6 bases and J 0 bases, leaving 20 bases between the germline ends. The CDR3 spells CASSRSGTTGLNTEAFF. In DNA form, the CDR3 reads TGTGCCAGCTCCCGAAGTGGGACAACAGGCTTGAACACTGAAGCTTTCTTT.

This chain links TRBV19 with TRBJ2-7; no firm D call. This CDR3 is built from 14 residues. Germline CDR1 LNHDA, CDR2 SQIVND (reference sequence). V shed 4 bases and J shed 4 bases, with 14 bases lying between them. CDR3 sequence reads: CASSTDLNNYEQYF. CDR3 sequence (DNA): TGTGCCAGTAGTACTGACCTGAATAATTACGAGCAGTACTTC.

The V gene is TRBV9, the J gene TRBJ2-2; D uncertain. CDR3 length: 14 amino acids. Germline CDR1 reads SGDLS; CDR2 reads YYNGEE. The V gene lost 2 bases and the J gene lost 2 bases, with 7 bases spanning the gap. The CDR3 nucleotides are TGTGCCAGCAGCGTTCAAGGAAACACCGGGGAGCTGTTTTTT. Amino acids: CASSVQGNTGELFF.

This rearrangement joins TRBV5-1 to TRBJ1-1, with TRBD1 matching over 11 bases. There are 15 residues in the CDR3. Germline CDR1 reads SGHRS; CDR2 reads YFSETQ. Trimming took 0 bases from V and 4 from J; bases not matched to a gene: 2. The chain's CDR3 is CASSLEGTGGTEAFF. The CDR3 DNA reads TGCGCCAGCAGCTTGGAAGGGACAGGGGGCACTGAAGCTTTCTTT.

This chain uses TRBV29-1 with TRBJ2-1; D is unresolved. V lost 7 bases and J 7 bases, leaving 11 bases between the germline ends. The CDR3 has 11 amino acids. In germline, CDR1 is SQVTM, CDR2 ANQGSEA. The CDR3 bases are TGCAGCGCCTCTCCTGGGAATGAGCAGTTCTTC. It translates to CSASPGNEQFF.

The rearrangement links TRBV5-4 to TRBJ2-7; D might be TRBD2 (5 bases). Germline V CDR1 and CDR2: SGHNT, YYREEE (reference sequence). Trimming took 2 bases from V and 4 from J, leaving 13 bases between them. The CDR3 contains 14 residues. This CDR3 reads CASSLSPEVYEQYF. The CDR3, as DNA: TGTGCCAGCAGCTTATCCCCGGAGGTATACGAGCAGTACTTC. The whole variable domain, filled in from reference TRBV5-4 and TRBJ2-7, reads ETGVTQSPTHLIKTRGQQVTLRCSSQSGHNTVSWYQQALGQGPQFIFQYYREEENGRGNFPPRFSGLQFPNYSSELNVNALELDDSALYLCASSLSPEVYEQYFGPGTRLTVT.